The next 6 T cell receptor beta chains were all read from a single sample in a study of beta chain features in type 1 diabetes (dated by TCRdb to the late 2010s). Preparation of the library involved the immunoSEQ multiplex PCR assay. The entire isolated RNA was reverse transcribed using the High Capacity cDNA Reverse Transcription Kit, and thus expressed TCRB transcripts were sequenced. Drawn from immuneACCESS, this table holds only the in-frame rearrangements with V and J called that TCRdb kept. Clones are partly lost; checked studies trace under half to an unresolved V gene and leave the rest unexplained. The sample table records hundreds of thousands of clones; roughly 15% of these occur just once. The ten largest clones represent 0.07% to 0.095% of the sample. The material sequenced was naive CD4+ T cells from blood. This specimen's cell subset or site label, per the study, means: true naive CD4+ T cells. The source is a man aged 18 to 35 in good health.

The CDR3 here is CASSVEGKGSTLSSYNEQFF. The DNA of the CDR3 is TGTGCCAGCAGCGTAGAGGGGAAGGGGTCGACTTTGAGCTCCTACAATGAGCAGTTCTTC. V gene TRBV9 combines with J gene TRBJ2-1; the D gene is possibly TRBD1 (5 bases). V was shortened by 0 bases and J by 0 bases, with 22 bases between the two germline ends. The CDR3 loop spans 20 amino acids. The germline V gene has CDR1 SGDLS and CDR2 YYNGEE.

This clone has only a few counts. This chain uses TRBV29-1 with TRBJ2-1; D is ambiguous. CDR3 length equals 15 residues. V was pared by 4 bases and J by 3 bases, with 16 bases between. CDR1 is SQVTM and CDR2 is ANQGSEA in the germline V gene. CDR3 nucleotides: TGCAGCGTTGTCAGGTCGAGGTGGGGCTACAATGAGCAGTTCTTC. Amino acid sequence: CSVVRSRWGYNEQFF.

The gene calls are TRBV2 and TRBJ2-3; TRBD1 might be the D (6 bases). The CDR3 has 15 amino acids. Trimming took off 4 bases at V and 0 bases at J, with 11 bases between the two ends. Germline V gives CDR1 SNHLY, CDR2 FYNNEI. CDR3 in amino acids: CASSGTVISTDTQYF. The CDR3, as DNA: TGTGCCAGCAGTGGGACAGTTATTAGCACAGATACGCAGTATTTT.

A few counts support this clone. The chain combines TRBV6-6 with TRBJ2-4, with TRBD1 matching 7 bases. V was clipped by 5 bases and J by 0 bases; unmatched bases: 4. The CDR3 has 15 residues. The V gene's germline CDR1 is MNHNY and CDR2 SVGAGI (reference sequence). CDR3 DNA: TGTGCCAGCAGTACGGGACAGATAGCCAAAAACATTCAGTACTTC. Protein product: CASSTGQIAKNIQYF.

V gene TRBV4-3 combines with J gene TRBJ2-7, with TRBD2 as a possible D gene (6 bases). Trimming pared 0 bases from V and 0 bases from J, leaving 12 bases between. This CDR3 is 16 amino acids long. The V gene's germline CDR1 is LGHNA and CDR2 YSLEER. CDR3 DNA sequence: TGCGCCAGCAGCCAAGATTGGGGACTTAGCTCCTACGAGCAGTACTTC. It encodes CASSQDWGLSSYEQYF.

Only a few counts were recorded for this clone. The chain combines TRBV4-2 with TRBJ2-3; 12 bases are shared with TRBD2. Losses at the gene ends were 3 bases for V and 5 bases for J; bases not matched to a gene: 9. Per germline, CDR1 LGHNA and CDR2 YNFKEQ. There are 17 residues in the CDR3. This chain's CDR3 is CASSQGGTSGHGDTQYF. For the CDR3, the DNA is TGTGCCAGCAGCCAGGGAGGGACTAGCGGGCACGGAGATACGCAGTATTTT.